The clone carrying this T cell receptor (beta chain) was counted a few times. The antigen is undetermined. The treatment denotes: approximately nine-day PBMC culture with coronavirus spike peptide pools or control peptides (ViraFEST assay). The data stem from a study of vaccination and CD4 T cells after COVID-19. An Oncomine TCR Beta short-read assay was used to sequence the DNA from cultured CD4+ T cells. Genomic DNA was isolated from cultured CD4+ T cells. MiXCR, applied by TCRdb to the PCR reads, yields one record per CDR3 protein. The sample includes around 12,000 distinct CDR3 sequences, over 35% of them seen just once. The germline V and J ends were trimmed by 1 base and 8 bases, with 15 bases remaining between them. This CDR3 is built from 15 residues. The germline CDR1 and CDR2 sequences are LNHDA and SQIVND (reference sequence).

The chain couples TRBV19 to TRBJ2-1; the D gene is possibly TRBD2 (7 bases). The sequence derives from a human donor who had recovered from COVID-19. Sequences were derived from CD4+ T cells from blood, cultured in vitro, sampled after SARS-CoV-2 vaccination. Written as DNA, the CDR3 is TGTGCCAGTAGTATAGGGGCAAGGGGGAGGGATGAGCAGTTCTTC. Amino acids: CASSIGARGRDEQFF.